This T cell receptor (beta chain) is from a study of cytomegalovirus exposure and HLA in healthy donors. Concerning this clone: Its antigen is as yet unknown.

Findings and limits, study-wide: About 150 TCR beta chains were listed as cytomegalovirus-associated. For cytomegalovirus status, the classifier reportedly gave diagnoses with high specificity and sensitivity.

Looked up from germline, CDR1 is MNHEY and CDR2 is SVGAGI. Trimming cost V 3 bases and J 8 bases, with 13 bases left between them. The CDR3 has 13 residues. Generated by immunoSEQ multiplex PCR, the TCRdb table keeps only in-frame clones and is missing some. The sample has roughly 150,000 clones, roughly 84% seen once; the top ten hold 10% to 13%. The donors were part of the validation cohort of roughly 110 subjects. That cohort was separate from the first cohort, which comprised about 670 subjects. The TCR was taken from a man younger than 40 in good health and CMV-seropositive. The chain combines TRBV6-5 with TRBJ1-1; D uncertain. Specimen: PBMCs. CDR3 nucleotides: TGTGCCAGCAGTTATCATTCCACGGGAGAAGCTTTCTTT. Its protein product is CASSYHSTGEAFF.